This TCR beta chain derives from a study of blood T cell repertoires in COVID-19. Profiling relied on immunoSEQ multiplex PCR, and the TCRdb table lists in-frame clones only, not all of them. The sample contains over 110,000 clones, around 82% of which appear only once. V shed 4 bases and J shed 7 bases, with 20 bases lying between them. This CDR3 is 16 amino acids long. Germline CDR1 SGDLS, CDR2 YYNGEE. This chain joins TRBV9 and TRBJ2-2, with D perhaps matching TRBD1 (7 bases). This TCR derives from a man in his forties or fifties in a cohort exposed to, infected with or recovered from COVID-19 (not recorded which). The sample taken for sequencing was PBMCs or T cells enriched from blood (not recorded which). This chain's CDR3 is CASSRWRGQGNGELFF. CDR3 bases: TGTGCCAGCAGCCGGTGGAGGGGGCAAGGGAACGGGGAGCTGTTTTTT.